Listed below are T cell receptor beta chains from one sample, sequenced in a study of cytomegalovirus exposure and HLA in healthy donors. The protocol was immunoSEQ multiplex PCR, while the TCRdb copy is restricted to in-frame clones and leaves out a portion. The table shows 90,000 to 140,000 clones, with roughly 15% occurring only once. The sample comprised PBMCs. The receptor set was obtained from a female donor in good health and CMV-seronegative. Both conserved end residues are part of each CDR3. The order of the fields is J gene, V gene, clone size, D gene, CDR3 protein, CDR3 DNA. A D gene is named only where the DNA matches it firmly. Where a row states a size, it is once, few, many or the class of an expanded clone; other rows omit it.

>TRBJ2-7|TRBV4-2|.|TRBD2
CASSFSGSYEQYF
TGTGCCAGCAGCTTCAGCGGGAGCTACGAGCAGTACTTC
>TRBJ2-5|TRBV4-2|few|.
CASRRSAGSQETQYF
TGTGCCAGCAGGCGCTCGGCGGGCAGCCAAGAGACCCAGTACTTC
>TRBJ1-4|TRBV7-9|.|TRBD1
CASSPGQGDEKLFF
TGTGCCAGCAGCCCGGGACAGGGAGATGAAAAACTGTTTTTT
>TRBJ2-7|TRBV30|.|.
CAWSVLKGLEGQYF
TGTGCCTGGAGTGTACTGAAGGGCCTGGAGGGGCAGTACTTC
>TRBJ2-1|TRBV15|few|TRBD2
CATSRDLAGVGNEQFF
TGTGCCACCAGCAGAGATCTCGCGGGAGTGGGCAATGAGCAGTTCTTC
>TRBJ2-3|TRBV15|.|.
CATSREFQGPQYF
TGTGCCACCAGCAGAGAATTTCAGGGCCCGCAGTATTTT
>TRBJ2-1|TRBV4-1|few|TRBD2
CASSLGLAGYYAEQFF
TGCGCCAGCAGCCTTGGCCTAGCGGGGTACTACGCTGAGCAGTTCTTC
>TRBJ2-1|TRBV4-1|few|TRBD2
CASSQEWRGGAEQFF
TGCGCCAGCAGCCAAGAATGGCGGGGGGGCGCGGAGCAGTTCTTC
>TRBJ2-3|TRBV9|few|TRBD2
CASSGRPGSGGGTDTQYF
TGTGCCAGCAGCGGCAGACCTGGTAGCGGGGGGGGAACAGATACGCAGTATTTT
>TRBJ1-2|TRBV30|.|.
CAWSSAGLRGYTF
TGTGCCTGGAGTTCCGCGGGGCTGAGAGGCTACACCTTC
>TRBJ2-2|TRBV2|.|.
CASSGRGRHTGELFF
TGTGCCAGCAGTGGCAGGGGACGGCACACCGGGGAGCTGTTTTTT
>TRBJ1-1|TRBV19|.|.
CASSLGSSTANTEAFF
TGTGCCAGTAGTTTGGGCAGTTCCACAGCGAACACTGAAGCTTTCTTT
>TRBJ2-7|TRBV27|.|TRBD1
CASSFHRRRTGKPYEQYF
TGTGCCAGCAGTTTCCACCGGCGGAGGACAGGAAAACCCTACGAGCAGTACTTC
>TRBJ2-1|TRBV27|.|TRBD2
CASGLAGGSSYNEQFF
TGTGCCAGCGGTCTAGCGGGAGGCAGCTCCTACAATGAGCAGTTCTTC
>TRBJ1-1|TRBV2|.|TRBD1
CASSYTGTVNTEAFF
TGTGCCAGCAGTTATACCGGGACAGTAAACACTGAAGCTTTCTTT
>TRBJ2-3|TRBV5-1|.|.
CASSSSVDRAWDTQYF
TGCGCCAGCAGCTCGTCCGTCGATCGAGCATGGGATACGCAGTATTTT
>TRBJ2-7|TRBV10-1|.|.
CASSDPRQSYEQYF
TGCGCCAGCAGTGATCCAAGACAGTCCTACGAGCAGTACTTC
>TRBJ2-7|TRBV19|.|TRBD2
CASSTLKRGGREKNYEQYF
TGTGCCAGTAGTACTCTAAAGCGGGGGGGCCGAGAAAAAAACTACGAGCAGTACTTC
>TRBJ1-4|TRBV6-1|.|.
CASSEVSIAEKLFF
TGTGCCAGCAGTGAAGTCAGTATTGCTGAAAAACTGTTTTTT
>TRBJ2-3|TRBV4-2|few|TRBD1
CASSQKRDRGGTDTQYF
TGTGCCAGCAGCCAAAAGAGGGACAGGGGAGGCACAGATACGCAGTATTTT
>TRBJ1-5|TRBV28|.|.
CASRWLSNQPQHF
TGTGCCAGCAGATGGCTTAGCAATCAGCCCCAGCATTTT
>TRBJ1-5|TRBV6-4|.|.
CASSYRVEEPQHF
TGTGCCAGCAGTTACAGGGTCGAGGAGCCCCAGCATTTT
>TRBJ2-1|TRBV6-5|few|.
CASSPQGDNEQFF
TGTGCCAGCAGTCCTCAAGGGGACAATGAGCAGTTCTTC
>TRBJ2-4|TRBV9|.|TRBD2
CASSVGLAPNIQYF
TGTGCCAGCAGCGTCGGACTAGCCCCCAACATTCAGTACTTC
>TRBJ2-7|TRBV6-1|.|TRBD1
CASSGQHRGEQYF
TGTGCCAGCAGTGGGCAGCACAGGGGCGAGCAGTACTTC
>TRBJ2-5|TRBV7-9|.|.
CASSRQLGGGEETQYF
TGTGCCAGCAGCCGCCAACTCGGCGGCGGGGAAGAGACCCAGTACTTC
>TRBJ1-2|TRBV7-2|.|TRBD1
CASSRTGGGSYGYTF
TGTGCCAGCAGCAGAACAGGGGGCGGTAGCTATGGCTACACCTTC
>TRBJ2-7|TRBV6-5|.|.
CASSYNGGTYEQYF
TGTGCCAGCAGTTACAATGGGGGCACCTACGAGCAGTACTTC
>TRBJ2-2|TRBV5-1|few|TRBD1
CASSLAQGVTGELFF
TGCGCCAGCAGCTTGGCACAGGGGGTCACCGGGGAGCTGTTTTTT
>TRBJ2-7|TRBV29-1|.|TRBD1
CSVNRGRINEQYF
TGCAGCGTTAACAGGGGGCGCATCAACGAGCAGTACTTC
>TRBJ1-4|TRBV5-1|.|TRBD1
CASSLGGAKEKLFF
TGCGCCAGCAGCTTAGGGGGCGCGAAGGAAAAACTGTTTTTT
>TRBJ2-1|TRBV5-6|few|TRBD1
CASSPGTGGADEQFF
TGTGCCAGCAGCCCCGGGACAGGGGGCGCGGATGAGCAGTTCTTC
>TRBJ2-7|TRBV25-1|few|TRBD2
CASLEPGRAPNEQYF
TGTGCCAGCCTCGAACCGGGGAGGGCTCCCAACGAGCAGTACTTC
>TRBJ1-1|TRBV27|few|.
CASSLWAGLNTEAFF
TGTGCCAGCAGTTTATGGGCAGGGCTGAACACTGAAGCTTTCTTT
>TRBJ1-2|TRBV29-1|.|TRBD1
CSVAGTAFNYGYTF
TGCAGCGTAGCCGGGACAGCATTTAACTATGGCTACACCTTC
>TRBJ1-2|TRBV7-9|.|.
CASSLEDVVGGYTF
TGTGCCAGCAGCTTGGAGGATGTTGTCGGTGGCTACACCTTC
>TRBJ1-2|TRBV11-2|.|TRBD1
CASSSHRDRGLYGYTF
TGTGCCAGCAGCTCCCACCGGGACAGGGGGCTCTATGGCTACACCTTC
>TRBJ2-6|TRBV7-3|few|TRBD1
CASSLRTGHSGANVLTF
TGTGCCAGCAGCCTCCGGACAGGCCACTCTGGGGCCAACGTCCTGACTTTC
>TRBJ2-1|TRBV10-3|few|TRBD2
CAISESVETSGRNEQFF
TGTGCCATCAGTGAGTCAGTAGAGACTAGCGGGCGCAATGAGCAGTTCTTC
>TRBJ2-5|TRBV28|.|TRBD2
CASNPSRVAGAETQYF
TGTGCCAGCAACCCCTCGAGGGTAGCGGGAGCGGAGACCCAGTACTTC
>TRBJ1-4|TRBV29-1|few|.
CSVEVAGVGAEKLFF
TGCAGCGTTGAAGTCGCAGGGGTTGGCGCTGAAAAACTGTTTTTT
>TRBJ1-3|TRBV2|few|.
CASIQEGPSGNTIYF
TGTGCCAGCATCCAGGAGGGGCCCTCTGGAAACACCATATATTTT
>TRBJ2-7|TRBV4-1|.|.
CASSPTIRTGIGFVGEQYF
TGCGCCAGCAGCCCCACGATCAGAACAGGGATCGGGTTTGTCGGCGAGCAGTACTTC
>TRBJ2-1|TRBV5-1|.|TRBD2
CASSFPLAGLSSYNEQFF
TGCGCCAGCAGCTTCCCCCTAGCGGGGCTCAGCTCCTACAATGAGCAGTTCTTC
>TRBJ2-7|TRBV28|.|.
CASSSGGSKYEQYF
TGTGCCAGCAGCAGCGGTGGTAGCAAATACGAGCAGTACTTC
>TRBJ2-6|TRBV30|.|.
CAWTPQFSGANVLTF
TGTGCCTGGACCCCCCAGTTCTCTGGGGCCAACGTCCTGACTTTC
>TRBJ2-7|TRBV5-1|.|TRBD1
CASSLVGQGDYEQYF
TGCGCCAGCAGCTTGGTAGGACAGGGTGACTACGAGCAGTACTTC
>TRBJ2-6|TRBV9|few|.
CASSVPGSGANVLTF
TGTGCCAGCAGCGTGCCGGGCTCTGGGGCCAACGTCCTGACTTTC